This T cell receptor (beta chain) was captured in a study of T cells in Graves' hyperthyroidism and ophthalmopathy. Study summary: At the time of initial diagnosis and before any treatment, peripheral blood was collected.

Amplified regions were TCR beta CDR3 sequences from RNA transcripts. First-round RT-PCR with HTBI primers amplified the TCR CDR3 region. TCRdb recomputed calls from the multiplex PCR reads with MiXCR, one row per CDR3 protein. The sample shows around 500,000 distinct CDR3 sequences, roughly 14% of them seen only once. Trimming took off 4 bases at V and 5 bases at J, with 11 bases between the two ends. This CDR3 comprises 13 residues. CDR1 is LNHDA, CDR2 SQIVND, per germline (reference sequence). General study results and limits: Appearing also in blood were most of the thyroid clonotypes expanded above 0.001. Ophthalmopathy was model-predicted a median approximately 6.4 months pre-onset.

Based on clinical symptoms, serum thyroxine and TRAb, thyroid ultrasound and orbital computed tomography, diagnoses were reached. The sample holds many counts of this clonotype. The antigen is unknown. The clonotype originates from a young woman with Graves' hyperthyroidism. The specimen sequenced was blood. V and J are TRBV19 and TRBJ2-5; D is unresolved. CDR3 loop: CASSTRAVETQYF. The CDR3 nucleotides are TGTGCCAGTAGTACTAGGGCCGTGGAGACCCAGTACTTC. The entire variable domain, with the rest obtained from reference TRBV19 and TRBJ2-5, is as follows: DGGITQSPKYLFRKEGQNVTLSCEQNLNHDAMYWYRQDPGQGLRLIYYSQIVNDFQKGDIAEGYSVSREKKESFPLTVTSAQKNPTAFYLCASSTRAVETQYFGPGTRLLVL.